This T cell receptor (beta chain) appears in the sequencing data of a study of technical replicates of blood from a few donors. Measured with immunoSEQ multiplex PCR; TCRdb has only the in-frame clones, and not every one. The data hold more than 55,000 clones, with about 91% observed a single time. The germline V gene encodes CDR1 SGHAT and CDR2 FQNNGV. J gave up 8 bases and V 0 bases, and 5 bases lay outside the gene matches. This CDR3 is 16 amino acids long. The J gene is TRBJ2-1, the V gene TRBV11-2; 12 bases align to TRBD2. This sequence was found in a human donor in good health. Sequenced sample: T cells isolated from PBMCs. The CDR3 reads CASSLETSGSFDEQFF. Written as DNA, the CDR3 is TGTGCCAGCAGCTTAGAGACTAGCGGGAGTTTTGATGAGCAGTTCTTC.